This T cell receptor (beta chain) comes out of a study of T cells in Graves' hyperthyroidism and ophthalmopathy. In germline, CDR1 is SGHAT, CDR2 FQNNGV. Trimming pared 0 bases from V and 3 bases from J, leaving 10 bases between. The CDR3 runs to 15 residues. RNA transcripts provided the source from which TCR beta CDR3 regions were amplified. The primer set for the first-round RT-PCR of the TCR CDR3 was HTBI. MiXCR, applied by TCRdb to the multiplex PCR reads, yields one record per CDR3 protein. The repertoire has about 400,000 distinct CDR3 sequences, roughly 13% of them found once; the top ten carry roughly 8.3%. This clonotype was observed at least ten times. Its specificity is unknown. Subjects aged 18 to 65 presented with newly diagnosed hyperthyroidism of less than 2 months' duration. General study results and limits: Ophthalmopathy, as predicted by the model, came a median roughly 6.8 months after the prediction. Separating ophthalmopathy from stable hyperthyroidism was achieved by a 13 V-J model. Peripheral blood also featured most of the thyroid clonotypes expanded above 0.001.

The sample taken for sequencing was blood. The gene calls are TRBV11-2 and TRBJ2-3; a weak D match, TRBD1 (6 bases). The receptor was isolated from a woman between 18 and 29 years old with Graves' hyperthyroidism. CDR3 bases: TGTGCCAGCAGCTTAGAGCGGACAGAGACAGATACGCAGTATTTT. Protein product: CASSLERTETDTQYF.